This T cell receptor beta chain was retrieved from a study of identical twins. Broader study findings: Carriage of fewer insertions was seen in abundant cord blood beta clonotypes, whereas memory repertoires showed none. Models came in too low on out-of-frame TCR alpha sharing in monozygotic twins. Conclusions relied on cross-sectional statistical analysis, not following the same donors.

A universal primer site was added by template switching, and unique molecular identifiers were carried by the cDNA. TCRdb re-called the 5' RACE reads with MiXCR, one entry per CDR3 protein. This sample yields roughly 240,000 distinct CDR3 sequences, of which 6% to 8.5% are seen a single time; under 6% belongs to the top ten. There are many counts of this clonotype. Its antigen is undetermined. Germline values: CDR1 SEHNR, CDR2 FQNEAQ (reference sequence). V lost 7 bases, J lost 1 base, and 9 bases lay in between. This CDR3 is 13 amino acids long. These data were also filed under a second study, of yellow fever vaccine responses in identical twins.

The material sequenced was CD8+ T cells sorted from blood. V is TRBV7-9 and J is TRBJ2-3; D is undetermined. The clonotype comes from a woman younger than 30 in good health. CDR3 coding DNA: TGTGCCAGCAACGGGTTTGGCACAGATACGCAGTATTTT. Its translation: CASNGFGTDTQYF.